This TCR beta chain appears in the sequencing data of a study of T cells in Graves' hyperthyroidism and ophthalmopathy. Background on the study: Peripheral blood specimens were obtained at initial diagnosis, prior to any treatment. Findings and caveats of the study: The model foresaw ophthalmopathy a median around 6.4 months prior to onset. Ophthalmopathy was told apart from stable hyperthyroidism by a 13 V-J model.

In this sample, this clonotype turned up many times. As yet, its antigen is unknown. What was amplified from RNA transcripts were TCR beta CDR3 regions. HTBI primers drove first-round RT-PCR of the TCR CDR3. MiXCR, applied by TCRdb to the multiplex PCR reads, yields one record per CDR3 protein. The data hold around 560,000 distinct CDR3 sequences, with 15% to 20% observed a single time. The source of the PBMCs was around 9 ml of fresh peripheral blood. This TCR derives from a woman aged 18-29 years with Graves' hyperthyroidism. Sequencing was carried out using blood.

This CDR3 is CASSYGNPSSADTQYF. The CDR3, as DNA: TGTGCCAGCAGTTATGGGAACCCCTCGTCGGCAGATACGCAGTATTTT. V is TRBV12-3 or TRBV12-4 and J is TRBJ2-3, with D unclear. The CDR3 totals 16 residues. V shed 4 bases and J shed 4 bases, with 18 bases lying between them.